This TCR beta chain was documented in a study of blood T cell repertoires in COVID-19. V gave up 6 bases and J gave up 1 base, with 13 bases separating them. The CDR3 has 15 residues. Germline V CDR1 and CDR2: LGHNA, YSLEER. Using immunoSEQ multiplex PCR, the repertoire was profiled, and TCRdb retains in-frame clones only, with some absent. The sample yields under 200,000 clones, 60% to 85% seen once. This clonotype was sampled from a man aged 55 to 70 with acute or convalescent COVID-19. The chain combines TRBV4-3 with TRBJ1-5; D ambiguous. Sequencing used peripheral blood. CDR3 sequence: CASRREVLSNQPQHF. In DNA, the CDR3 is TGCGCCAGCAGACGTGAGGTTTTAAGCAATCAGCCCCAGCATTTT.